This T cell receptor (beta chain) was found in a study of regulatory T cells in long-lasting Graves disease. With iRepertoire HTBI primers and Arm-PCR of CDR3 regions, TCR beta libraries were built. Using its own MiXCR run on the multiplex PCR reads, TCRdb lists one record per CDR3 protein. Here the sample spans 580,000 or so distinct CDR3 sequences, roughly 16% being singletons. Described time point: newly diagnosed GD, antithyroid drugs for less than 3 months. Following extraction of RNA from PBMCs, that RNA was used to make the TCR library. The CDR3 loop spans 15 amino acids. With 3 bases clipped from V and 6 bases from J, the junction kept 6 bases outside the gene matches. This clonotype was seen many times. The same data also contributed to another study, on T cells in Graves' hyperthyroidism and ophthalmopathy.

The chain links TRBV12-3 or TRBV12-4 to TRBJ2-2, with 8 bases identical to TRBD1. Sequenced material: peripheral blood mononuclear cells (PBMCs), taken at new diagnosis, from a patient treated with antithyroid drugs. The TCR sequence derives from a man aged 18-30 years with Graves disease. The CDR3 DNA is TGTGCCAGCAGTTTTCGACAGGGGATGCCCGGGGAGCTGTTTTTT. Protein: CASSFRQGMPGELFF.